The 31 T cell receptor beta chains listed next were all sequenced from one sample in a study of CDR3 diversity in severe acne. TCRdb reprocessed the PCR reads with MiXCR, giving one entry per CDR3 protein. The sample gives around 83,000 distinct CDR3 sequences, under 55% of which show up once; approximately 10% is in the top ten. Sequences were obtained from blood. These receptors were collected from a male donor with severe acne vulgaris.

The rearrangement joins TRBV25-1 to TRBJ1-6, with unresolved D. In germline, CDR1 is MGHDK, CDR2 SYGVNS. V lost 7 bases and J lost 7, with 17 bases in between. The CDR3 contains 15 residues. CDR3 DNA sequence: TGTGCCAGCACTCCGGGTGAATGGGGAAATTCACCCCTCCACTTT. Translating it yields CASTPGEWGNSPLHF.

The sample holds many counts of this clonotype. The chain is built from TRBV25-1 and TRBJ2-7; TRBD2 matches at 12 bases. V was pared by 4 bases and J by 1 base, with 5 bases of the junction left unmatched. Germline V lookup: CDR1 MGHDK, CDR2 SYGVNS. The CDR3 covers 16 residues. The CDR3 region has the DNA TGTGCCAGCAGTGCCTCAGGACTAGCGGGGTCCTACGAGCAGTACTTC. This translates into CASSASGLAGSYEQYF.

V is TRBV5-1 and J is TRBJ2-7, with 15 bases matching TRBD2. CDR1 is SGHRS and CDR2 is YFSETQ in the germline V gene. V shed 4 bases and J 10 bases; nucleotides not matched to a gene: 6. The CDR3 loop spans 14 amino acids. CDR3 coding DNA: TGCGCCAGCAGCCAAGGACTAGCGGGAGGGATACAGTACTTC. Amino acids: CASSQGLAGGIQYF. Supplemented by reference TRBV5-1 and TRBJ2-7, the full variable domain reads KAGVTQTPRYLIKTRGQQVTLSCSPISGHRSVSWYQQTPGQGLQFLFEYFSETQRNKGNFPGRFSGRQFSNSRSEMNVSTLELGDSALYLCASSQGLAGGIQYFGPGTRLTVT.

This clonotype was detected ten times or more. V usage is TRBV5-1 and J usage is TRBJ2-7, with D unresolved. From germline, CDR1 is SGHRS and CDR2 YFSETQ. Trimming stripped 4 bases from V and 5 bases from J, with 10 bases between. The CDR3 covers 12 residues. CDR3 bases: TGCGCCAGCAGCCTAAGGTGGGACGAGCAGTACTTC. Its translation is CASSLRWDEQYF.

This clonotype came up once. This chain uses TRBV6-2 or TRBV6-3 with TRBJ2-5; TRBD2 aligns across 9 bases. Looked up from germline, CDR1 is MNHEY and CDR2 is SVGEGT. The CDR3 has 15 amino acids. The J segment lost 1 base and the V segment lost 5 bases, leaving 5 bases of the junction unmatched. In nucleotides, the CDR3 is TGTGCCAGCAGTCCGTGGCGGGAGGGCCAAGAGACCCAGTACTTC. As protein: CASSPWREGQETQYF.

The genes are TRBV19 and TRBJ2-6, with D possibly being TRBD1 or TRBD2 (5 bases each). CDR3 length: 16 amino acids. V lost 6 bases to trimming and J lost 1 base, with 13 bases between them. Germline V gene sequence: CDR1 LNHDA, CDR2 SQIVND (reference sequence). CDR3 nucleotides: TGTGCCAGTAGGGGGGTCGGGGTTTCTGGGGCCAACGTCCTGACTTTC. This translates into CASRGVGVSGANVLTF.

In this sample, this clonotype turned up once. It may be a read error: a sequence one base away is much more abundant. The chain employs TRBV20-1 and TRBJ2-1; the D gene is possibly TRBD2 (6 bases). Between the trimmed V and J ends, which lost 1 base and 5 bases, there was a span of 18 bases. This CDR3 region has 16 residues. Germline CDR1 DFQATT, CDR2 SNEGSKA (reference sequence). CDR3 nucleotides: TGCAGTGCTAGAGTTGAGGGGATTACTAGCAACAATGAGCAGTTCTTC. This translates into CSARVEGITSNNEQFF.

This clonotype came up many times. The chain has TRBV7-8 and TRBJ2-7; TRBD2 might be the D (6 bases). The CDR3 contains 14 residues. The V gene's germline CDR1 is SGHVS and CDR2 FQNEAQ. Trimming removed 3 bases from V and 0 bases from J, with 9 bases in between. The DNA for the CDR3 is TGTGCCAGCAGCTTCTCGCGGGACTCCTACGAGCAGTACGTC. Translation gives CASSFSRDSYEQYV.

This clonotype was counted only a few times. The chain joins TRBV20-1 to TRBJ2-7, with a tentative D call TRBD1 (6 bases). The CDR3 has 12 amino acids. The V gene's germline CDR1 is DFQATT and CDR2 SNEGSKA (reference sequence). Trimming left V 6 bases short and J 9 bases short, with 18 bases between. The CDR3: CSAGRRGGGQYF. CDR3 DNA: TGCAGTGCGGGGCGCAGGGGCGGTGGGCAGTACTTC.

In the case of this clonotype: A much larger clone sits a single nucleotide away, making a read error possible. The V call is TRBV20-1, the J call TRBJ2-3; no clear D. Germline V gene data show CDR1 as DFQATT and CDR2 as SNEGSKA (reference sequence). There are 14 residues in the CDR3. The germline V and J ends were trimmed by 2 bases and 1 base, with 10 bases remaining between them. The CDR3 region is CSARSLYCTDTQYF. CDR3 in DNA: TGCAGTGCTAGATCCCTATATTGCACAGATACGCAGTATTTT.

This clonotype was found a few times. V and J are TRBV20-1 and TRBJ2-1, with D maybe TRBD2 (6 bases). Germline lookup yields CDR1 DFQATT and CDR2 SNEGSKA (reference sequence). V dropped 0 bases and J dropped 7 bases, with 13 bases sitting between them. The CDR3 has 14 amino acids. Written as DNA, the CDR3 is TGCAGTGCTAGAGAAGAAGGGACTTTAAATGAGCAGTTCTTC. This sequence encodes CSAREEGTLNEQFF.

By proportion, this clonotype is medium-sized (0.01 to 0.1%). The chain recombines TRBV19 with TRBJ2-1; no clear D gene. The CDR3 has 13 residues. Deletions cut 1 base from V and 6 bases from J, with 7 bases between. Germline assignment: CDR1 LNHDA and CDR2 SQIVND (reference sequence). This CDR3 reads CASSIADPNEQFF. The CDR3, as DNA: TGTGCCAGTAGTATAGCCGACCCCAATGAGCAGTTCTTC.

The chain employs TRBV10-3 and TRBJ2-7; D call uncertain. Between the trimmed V and J ends, which lost 3 bases and 1 base, there was a span of 7 bases. The germline V gene encodes CDR1 ENHRY and CDR2 SYGVKD. The CDR3 length is 13 residues. This chain's CDR3 is CAISDPVSYEQYF. The DNA for the CDR3 is TGTGCCATCAGTGATCCGGTATCCTACGAGCAGTACTTC.

The chain couples TRBV6-8 to TRBJ1-2, with a tentative D call TRBD1 (5 bases). This CDR3 is built from 13 residues. Trimming pared 2 bases from V and 7 bases from J, leaving 11 bases between. Germline CDR1 MNHGY, CDR2 SAAAGT. The CDR3 reads CASSYGGMGGYTF. CDR3 sequence (DNA): TGTGCCAGCAGTTACGGGGGTATGGGTGGCTACACCTTC.

This clonotype occurred many times. The rearrangement uses TRBV7-2 and TRBJ2-1; TRBD1 aligns across 9 bases. The germline V gene encodes CDR1 SGHTA and CDR2 FQGNSA. The CDR3 extends over 15 amino acids. Trimming removed 1 base from V and 7 bases from J; junction bases left unmatched: 5. CDR3 bases: TGTGCCAGCAGCTTAGACAGGGGGCCCCTAAATGAGCAGTTCTTC. Translating gives CASSLDRGPLNEQFF. Filled out from reference TRBV7-2 and TRBJ2-1, the complete variable domain reads GAGVSQSPSNKVTEKGKDVELRCDPISGHTALYWYRQSLGQGLEFLIYFQGNSAPDKSGLPSDRFSAERTGGSVSTLTIQRTQQEDSAVYLCASSLDRGPLNEQFFGPGTRLTVL.

CDR3 in DNA: TGTGCCAGCAGTGAATCGGGGCGACTGAACACTGAAGCTTTCTTT. The encoded protein is CASSESGRLNTEAFF. The genes are TRBV25-1 and TRBJ1-1; D may be TRBD1 (5 bases). V lost 1 base to trimming and J lost 0 bases, with 9 bases between them. Germline V CDR1 and CDR2: MGHDK, SYGVNS. This CDR3 contains 15 residues.

The chain carries TRBV4-3 and TRBJ2-1; possible D gene TRBD1, 6 bases. The V end was cut by 3 bases, the J end by 1 base, with 13 bases between. The germline V gene has CDR1 LGHNA and CDR2 YSLEER. The CDR3 length is 16 residues. CDR3: CASSQVVQGSYNEQFF. CDR3 nucleotides: TGCGCCAGCAGCCAGGTGGTACAGGGTTCCTACAATGAGCAGTTCTTC.

This clonotype ranks as medium-sized. The CDR3 loop reads CSANSGQGAEQYF. As DNA, the CDR3 is TGCAGTGCTAACAGCGGACAGGGGGCCGAGCAGTACTTC. The genes are TRBV20-1 and TRBJ2-7; 11 nucleotides match TRBD1. From germline, CDR1 is DFQATT and CDR2 SNEGSKA (reference sequence). The V and J ends lost 4 bases and 6 bases, in that order; junction bases with no gene match: 5. This CDR3 contains 13 residues.

This clonotype appeared many times. The chain uses TRBV9 and TRBJ2-7; 7 bases agree with TRBD1. Germline V CDR1 and CDR2: SGDLS, YYNGEE. The J segment lost 0 bases and the V segment lost 3 bases, leaving 6 bases of the junction unmatched. This CDR3 contains 15 residues. The CDR3 protein is CASSATGSSSYEQYF. Written as DNA, the CDR3 is TGTGCCAGCAGCGCGACAGGGTCGAGCTCCTACGAGCAGTACTTC.

Only a few counts were recorded for this clonotype. The V and J genes are TRBV5-4 and TRBJ2-5, with 8 nucleotides matching TRBD2. The CDR3 length is 14 residues. CDR1 is SGHNT and CDR2 is YYREEE in the germline V gene (reference sequence). Trimming cost V 3 bases and J 2 bases; bases outside gene matches: 3. CDR3 region: CASSSAGGQETQYF. CDR3 sequence (DNA): TGTGCCAGCAGCTCTGCGGGGGGACAAGAGACCCAGTACTTC.

This clonotype was seen a single time. The chain couples TRBV24-1 to TRBJ2-5; a weak D match, TRBD2 (6 bases). Trimming shortened V by 4 bases and J by 5 bases, and 13 bases separated the two germline ends. The germline V gene encodes CDR1 KGHDR and CDR2 SFDVKD. The CDR3 totals 14 residues. As DNA, the CDR3 is TGTGCCACCAGTGAATGGCGGGGTTGGGAGACCCAGTACTTC. It encodes CATSEWRGWETQYF.

This clonotype was detected many times. The chain joins TRBV5-8 to TRBJ2-7; D is unresolved. The V gene lost 0 bases and the J gene lost 3 bases, with 13 bases spanning the gap. This CDR3 contains 15 residues. CDR1 is SGHTS and CDR2 is YDEGEE in the germline V gene. CDR3 nucleotide sequence: TGTGCCAGCAGCTTGGAATCCTCCAGAAACTACGAGCAGTACTTC. Its protein product is CASSLESSRNYEQYF.

V usage is TRBV2 and J usage is TRBJ1-5, with no clear D. The germline V and J ends were trimmed by 6 bases and 0 bases, with 9 bases remaining between them. The germline V gene encodes CDR1 SNHLY and CDR2 FYNNEI. CDR3 length: 14 residues. The CDR3 reads CASSDTYSNQPQHF. CDR3 bases: TGTGCCAGCAGCGACACGTATAGCAATCAGCCCCAGCATTTT.

This clonotype was counted ten times or more. The V call is TRBV2, the J call TRBJ2-1; D may be TRBD1 (6 bases). The CDR3 has 13 amino acids. Trimming took 7 bases from V and 6 from J, leaving 13 bases between them. Germline V gives CDR1 SNHLY, CDR2 FYNNEI. The CDR3 nucleotides read TGTGCCAGCACCAGTACAGGGTTCAATGAGCAGTTCTTC. Residues: CASTSTGFNEQFF.

This clonotype was observed many times. The genes are TRBV2 and TRBJ2-7, with D perhaps matching TRBD2 (5 bases). V lost 6 bases, J lost 1 base, and 10 bases lay in between. CDR1 and CDR2 from the germline V gene are SNHLY and FYNNEI. This CDR3 contains 13 residues. CDR3: CASSEGPSYEQYF. The CDR3 DNA reads TGTGCCAGCAGCGAGGGCCCTTCCTACGAGCAGTACTTC.

This clonotype was picked up many times. V usage is TRBV7-2 and J usage is TRBJ2-7, with D perhaps TRBD1 (5 bases). CDR1 and CDR2 (germline): SGHTA, FQGNSA. V shed 1 base and J shed 3 bases, with 34 bases lying between them. The CDR3 runs 22 residues. CDR3 DNA sequence: TGTGCCAGCAGCTTAGGGATTGTCCGATCCTCCGAAGGGGTTAGGGGCGTCTACGAGCAGTACTTC. It is translated as CASSLGIVRSSEGVRGVYEQYF. Together with reference TRBV7-2 and TRBJ2-7, the CDR3 gives the full variable domain: GAGVSQSPSNKVTEKGKDVELRCDPISGHTALYWYRQSLGQGLEFLIYFQGNSAPDKSGLPSDRFSAERTGGSVSTLTIQRTQQEDSAVYLCASSLGIVRSSEGVRGVYEQYFGPGTRLTVT.

The table lists this clonotype with many counts. The rearrangement links TRBV19 to TRBJ2-7; D is undetermined. The CDR3 length is 15 residues. CDR1 is LNHDA and CDR2 is SQIVND in the germline V gene (reference sequence). V was cut by 3 bases and J by 0 bases, with 12 bases left in between. The CDR3 spells CASSIRLLTSYEQYF. CDR3 DNA: TGTGCCAGTAGTATCCGACTCCTGACCTCCTACGAGCAGTACTTC.

About this clonotype itself: A clone one base away is much larger, so this may be a read error. The chain has TRBV9 and TRBJ1-2; D perhaps matches TRBD1 (6 bases). The CDR3 contains 15 residues. Germline V lookup: CDR1 SGDLS, CDR2 YYNGEE. The DNA of the CDR3 is TGTGCCAACAGCGTAGATACAGGGCCTGGCTATGGCTACACCTTC. This codes for CANSVDTGPGYGYTF.

Details on this clonotype: This may be a read error, as it is one base from a much larger clone. J is TRBJ2-2 and V is TRBV12-3 or TRBV12-4, with 11 nucleotides matching TRBD2. This CDR3 has 15 amino acids. This CDR3 reads CASNRLAGNTGELSF. The CDR3, as DNA: TGTGCCAGCAACCGACTAGCGGGAAACACCGGGGAGCTGTCTTTT.

The CDR3 loop is CASGTGGNYGYTF. The DNA of the CDR3 is TGTGCCAGCGGGACAGGGGGCAACTATGGCTACACCTTC. The chain recombines TRBV12-3 or TRBV12-4 with TRBJ1-2, with 12 positions matching TRBD1. V was pared by 8 bases and J by 2 bases, with 0 bases of the junction left unmatched. This CDR3 region has 13 residues.

In the case of this clonotype: This may come from a read error, since a much larger clone is one base off. The V gene is TRBV10-3, the J gene TRBJ2-3; the D is unclear. Germline CDR1 and CDR2: ENHRY and SYGVKD. This CDR3 contains 13 residues. The CDR3 protein is CVISESLADTQYF. The CDR3 nucleotides are TGTGTCATCAGTGAGTCCTTGGCAGATACGCAGTATTTT.